Included here is one T cell receptor (beta chain) sequence, with context. The timepoints at which blood was sampled were baseline, cycle 4 day 1, and cycle 7 day 1. This entry belongs to a study of OX40 agonist ivuxolimab in advanced cancers. Looking at the study overall: Each dose-escalation patient presented with hepatocellular carcinoma, melanoma, renal cell or head and neck cancer.

Profiling relied on immunoSEQ multiplex PCR, and the TCRdb table lists in-frame clones only, not all of them. The data hold about 88,000 clones, with approximately 85% observed a single time. The source is an adult with an advanced solid tumor such as melanoma, head and neck, liver or kidney cancer. The sample consisted of CD4+ or CD8+ T cells sorted from blood, taken in a trial of the OX40 agonist ivuxolimab.

The CDR3 bases are TGTGCCAGCAGCCCCATAATTGACAATGAGCAGTTCTTC. Residues: CASSPIIDNEQFF. The V gene is TRBV5-4, the J gene TRBJ2-1; D remains ambiguous. The CDR3 has 13 amino acids. From germline, CDR1 is SGHNT and CDR2 YYREEE (reference sequence). The V end was cut by 4 bases, the J end by 5 bases, with 10 bases between.